A single TCR beta chain is shown here with its context. The entry originates in a study of monozygotic twins with inflammatory bowel disease. Each UMI, carrying a 6-nucleotide sample barcode, came from template switching. Using the 5' RACE reads, TCRdb records one entry per CDR3 protein without DNA. This repertoire includes roughly 100,000 distinct CDR3 sequences. CDR3 length: 13 amino acids. CDR1 is MNHEY and CDR2 is SVGEGT in the germline V gene. The sequence came from a human donor with ulcerative colitis or Crohn's disease, or a healthy co-twin of an affected twin (not recorded which). The specimen was blood. The chain combines TRBV6-2 or TRBV6-3 with TRBJ2-1; lacking DNA, the TRBD1 call made by TCRdb goes unchecked. CDR3 sequence: CASSGPRGREQFF.